This TCR beta chain is drawn from a study of blood T cell repertoires in COVID-19 (dated by TCRdb to the early 2020s). Turning to the overall study: Samples from collaborators originated in the United States, Italy and Spain and spanned both the acute and convalescent phases of COVID-19. The prospective study material was composed of cDNA or gDNA derived from T cells, B-cell-depleted T cells, or PBMCs. Subjects who had been exposed to COVID-19, were actively infected with it, or had recovered from it provided the deeply sampled blood TCRbeta repertoires that made up the dataset. The repertoires were released in a freely available public database meant as a resource for research on the immune response to SARS-CoV-2. Samples were obtained from the ongoing ImmuneRACE study (first 160 participants) and from some 1,300 subjects provided by 6 global collaborators. A de-identified subject ID, COVID-19 status, age in years and sex were almost always included in the sample metadata. Where HLA class I and class II types were available, the types were taken from metadata supplied by the sample provider, not from assay-based typing. Paper-wide results and their limitations: The amount of clinical and demographic metadata varied by source and participant and was provided uncurated.

TCRbeta CDR3 regions were amplified from genomic DNA using the immunoSEQ Assay, a bias-controlled multiplex PCR. Turning to the authors' computational methods: The number of nucleated cells in each sample was estimated from the amplification of reference gene primers within the assay. Sequence reads were collapsed and filtered to measure the absolute abundance of every unique TCRbeta CDR3 rearrangement. For each sample, productive Simpson clonality was calculated as the square root of Simpson's diversity index over productive rearrangements. What TCRdb holds here is the immuneACCESS table cut down to in-frame rearrangements. Part of the clones is not present; checked against another copy, under half of the missing clones reflect an unresolved V gene, and the others are unexplained. V, J and clone size derive from that table, while D and trimming were established from the DNA sequence. In this sample the table shows some 120,000 clones, around 87% of which occur a single time. The top ten clonotypes cover approximately 20% of the sample.

To note about this clone: This clone's antigen is unknown. Base quality data are lacking; no much larger clone is found one base away.

Samples from volunteer blood donors who had recovered from COVID-19 were contributed by a second Seattle source. Whole blood was collected in K2EDTA tubes by collaborating institutions according to the institutions' own protocols. Collaborator samples were shipped for TCRbeta analysis as frozen whole blood, isolated PBMCs, or DNA extracted from either sample type. The CDR3 holds 14 amino acids from the cysteine to the phenylalanine. Of all the DNA, just the CDR3 is kept, 42 bases in frame from base 1. Deletion took 4 bases off V and 5 bases off J, with a span of 17 bases between the germline ends. The germline V gene (reference sequence) gives CDR1 as GTSNPN and CDR2 as SVGIG.

The clonotype comes from a woman aged 45-65 years who had recovered from COVID-19. Recombination connected TRBV30 to TRBJ2-5; tentative D gene TRBD2, with 5 bases matching. Material for sequencing was peripheral blood. The CDR3 is CAWNGGGSKETQYF. The DNA reads as follows: TGTGCCTGGAATGGCGGAGGATCCAAGGAGACCCAGTACTTC. The CDR3, completed at both ends by the reference TRBV30 and TRBJ2-5 genes, gives the full variable domain SQTIHQWPATLVQPVGSPLSLECTVEGTSNPNLYWYRQAAGRGLQLLFYSVGIGQISSEVPQNLSASRPQDRQFILSSKKLLLSDSGFYLCAWNGGGSKETQYFGPGTRLLVL.